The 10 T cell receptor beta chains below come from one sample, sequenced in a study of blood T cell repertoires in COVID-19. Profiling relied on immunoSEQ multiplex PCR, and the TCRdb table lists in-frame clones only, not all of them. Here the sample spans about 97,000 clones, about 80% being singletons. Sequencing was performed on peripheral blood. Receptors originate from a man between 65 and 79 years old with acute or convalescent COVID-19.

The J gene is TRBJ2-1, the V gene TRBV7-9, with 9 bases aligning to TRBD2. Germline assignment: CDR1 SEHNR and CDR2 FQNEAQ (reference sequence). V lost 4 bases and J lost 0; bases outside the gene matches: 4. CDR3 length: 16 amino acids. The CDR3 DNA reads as TGTGCCAGCAGCTCTAATAGCGGGAGCTCCTACAATGAGCAGTTCTTC. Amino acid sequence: CASSSNSGSSYNEQFF.

DNA of the CDR3: TGTGCCAGCAAAAGGTCTAGCGGGAGCAATGAGCAGTTCTTC. Its protein is CASKRSSGSNEQFF. The gene calls are TRBV2 and TRBJ2-1, with 10 bases that match TRBD2. CDR1 is SNHLY, CDR2 FYNNEI, per germline. The CDR3 loop spans 14 amino acids. The V segment lost 7 bases and the J segment 6 bases; nucleotides outside the gene matches: 6.

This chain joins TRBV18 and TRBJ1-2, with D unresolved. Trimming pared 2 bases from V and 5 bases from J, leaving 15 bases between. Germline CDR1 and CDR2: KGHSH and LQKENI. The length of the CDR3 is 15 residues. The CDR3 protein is CASSPRTDLSYGYTF. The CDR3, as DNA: TGTGCCAGCTCACCAAGAACCGATCTATCGTATGGCTACACCTTC.

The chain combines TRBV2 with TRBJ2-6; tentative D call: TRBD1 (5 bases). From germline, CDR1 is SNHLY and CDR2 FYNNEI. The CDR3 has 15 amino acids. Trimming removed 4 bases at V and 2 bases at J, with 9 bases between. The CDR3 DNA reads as TGTGCCAGCAGTGGAGACAGAGCTGGGGCCAACGTCCTGACTTTC. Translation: CASSGDRAGANVLTF.

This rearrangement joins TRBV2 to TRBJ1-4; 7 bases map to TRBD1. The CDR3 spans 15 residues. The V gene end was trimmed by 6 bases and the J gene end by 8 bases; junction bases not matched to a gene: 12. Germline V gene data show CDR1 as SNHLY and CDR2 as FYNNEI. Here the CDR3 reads CASRGARTGREKLFF. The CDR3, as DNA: TGTGCCAGCAGGGGGGCCCGGACAGGACGCGAAAAACTGTTTTTT.

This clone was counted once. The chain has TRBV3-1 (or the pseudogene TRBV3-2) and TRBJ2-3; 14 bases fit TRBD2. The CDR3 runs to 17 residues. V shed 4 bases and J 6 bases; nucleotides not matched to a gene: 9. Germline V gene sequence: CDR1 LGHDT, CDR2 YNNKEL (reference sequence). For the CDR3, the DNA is TGTGCCAGCAGCCTCGGGACTAGCGGGGGCCGTAGGGATACGCAGTATTTT. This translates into CASSLGTSGGRRDTQYF.

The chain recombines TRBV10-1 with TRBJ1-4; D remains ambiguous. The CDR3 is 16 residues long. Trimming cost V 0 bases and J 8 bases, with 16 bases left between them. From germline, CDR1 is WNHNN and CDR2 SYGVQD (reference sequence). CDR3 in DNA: TGCGCCAGCAGTGAGTCGGGCCTTAACGAAAGGGAAAAACTGTTTTTT. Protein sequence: CASSESGLNEREKLFF.

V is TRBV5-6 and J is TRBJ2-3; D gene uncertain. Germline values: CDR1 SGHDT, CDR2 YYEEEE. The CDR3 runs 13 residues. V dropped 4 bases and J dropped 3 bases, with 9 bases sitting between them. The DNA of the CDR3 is TGTGCCAGCAGCCCAGGAACTACAGATACGCAGTATTTT. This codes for CASSPGTTDTQYF.

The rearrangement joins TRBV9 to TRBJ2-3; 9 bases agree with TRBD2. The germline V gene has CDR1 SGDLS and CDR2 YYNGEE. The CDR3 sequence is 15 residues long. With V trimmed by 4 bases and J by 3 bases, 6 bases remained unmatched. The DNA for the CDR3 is TGTGCCAGCAGCTTAGCGGGAGCGAGGACAGATACGCAGTATTTT. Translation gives CASSLAGARTDTQYF.

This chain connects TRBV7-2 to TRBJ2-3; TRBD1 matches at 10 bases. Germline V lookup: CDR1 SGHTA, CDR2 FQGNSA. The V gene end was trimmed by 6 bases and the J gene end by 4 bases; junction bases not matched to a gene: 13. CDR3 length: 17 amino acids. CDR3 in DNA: TGTGCCAGCAGGACCGGGACAGGGGTAGAATTGGCAGATACGCAGTATTTT. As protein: CASRTGTGVELADTQYF.